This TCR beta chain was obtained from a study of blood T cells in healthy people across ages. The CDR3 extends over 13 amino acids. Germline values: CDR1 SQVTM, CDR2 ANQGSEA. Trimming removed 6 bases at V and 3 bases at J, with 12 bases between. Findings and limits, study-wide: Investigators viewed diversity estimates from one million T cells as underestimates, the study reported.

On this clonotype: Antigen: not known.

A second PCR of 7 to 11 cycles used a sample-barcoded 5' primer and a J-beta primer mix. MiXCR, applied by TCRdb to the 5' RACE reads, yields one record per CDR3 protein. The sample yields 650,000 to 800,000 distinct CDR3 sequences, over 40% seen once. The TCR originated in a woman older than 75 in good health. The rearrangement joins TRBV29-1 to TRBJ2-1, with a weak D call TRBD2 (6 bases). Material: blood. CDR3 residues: CSVVGGYYNEQFF. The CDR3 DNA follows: TGCAGCGTCGTCGGGGGATACTACAATGAGCAGTTCTTC.